The 14 T cell receptor beta chains listed next were all sequenced from one sample in a study of beta chain features in type 1 diabetes. Their antigens remain unidentified. General study results and limits: All four CD4+ subsets from Type 1 diabetes patients carried moderately but significantly shorter TCRB CDR3s.

What was sequenced were expressed TCRB transcripts, since all of the isolated RNA had been reverse transcribed. The data were produced by immunoSEQ multiplex PCR, yet TCRdb's version contains in-frame clones alone and is incomplete. The repertoire holds 240,000 or so clones, with over 11% as singletons. Specimen: naive CD4+ T cells from blood. These receptors were obtained from a man aged 30 to 39 with type 1 diabetes.

In this sample, this clone turned up a few times. This rearrangement joins TRBV18 to TRBJ1-4; TRBD1 might be the D (5 bases). V was shortened by 4 bases and J by 1 base, with 7 bases between the two germline ends. Germline loops: CDR1 KGHSH, CDR2 LQKENI. CDR3 length: 14 amino acids. The CDR3 reads CASSLDITNEKLFF. DNA of the CDR3: TGTGCCAGCTCACTGGACATAACTAATGAAAAACTGTTTTTT.

J is TRBJ1-1 and V is TRBV13, with D unclear. The germline gives CDR1 PRHDT, CDR2 FYEKMQ (reference sequence). The CDR3 is 13 residues long. V lost 3 bases, J lost 1 base, and 6 bases lay in between. The CDR3 region has the DNA TGTGCCAGCAGCTTGAGGAGGAACACTGAAGCTTTCTTT. Translated, it gives CASSLRRNTEAFF. The whole variable domain, filled in from reference TRBV13 and TRBJ1-1, reads AAGVIQSPRHLIKEKRETATLKCYPIPRHDTVYWYQQGPGQDPQFLISFYEKMQSDKGSIPDRFSAQQFSDYHSELNMSSLELGDSALYFCASSLRRNTEAFFGQGTRLTVV.

Only a few counts were recorded for this clone. The chain couples TRBV9 to TRBJ1-3; D unclear. The CDR3 contains 13 residues. V gave up 6 bases and J gave up 0 bases, with 7 bases separating them. Germline V gene data show CDR1 as SGDLS and CDR2 as YYNGEE. CDR3 coding DNA: TGTGCCAGCAACAGTCTCTCTGGAAACACCATATATTTT. It yields the protein CASNSLSGNTIYF.

The sample holds a few counts of this clone. The CDR3 loop is CASTLAAGMFTEAFF. For the CDR3, the DNA is TGTGCCAGCACTTTGGCGGCGGGCATGTTCACTGAAGCTTTCTTT. The chain combines TRBV5-6 with TRBJ1-1, with D unresolved. This CDR3 is 15 amino acids long. The V end was cut by 6 bases, the J end by 4 bases, with 19 bases between. Per germline, CDR1 SGHDT and CDR2 YYEEEE.

Only one count was recorded for this clone. The chain links TRBV2 to TRBJ1-2; TRBD1 is a possible D gene (5 bases). This CDR3 spans 12 amino acids. Looked up from germline, CDR1 is SNHLY and CDR2 is FYNNEI. Trimming removed 2 bases at V and 9 bases at J, with 10 bases between. The CDR3 sequence is CASSEQGTSYTF. The CDR3 DNA reads as TGTGCCAGCAGTGAACAGGGCACAAGCTACACCTTC. Supplemented by reference TRBV2 and TRBJ1-2, the full variable domain reads EPEVTQTPSHQVTQMGQEVILRCVPISNHLYFYWYRQILGQKVEFLVSFYNNEISEKSEIFDDQFSVERPDGSNFTLKIRSTKLEDSAMYFCASSEQGTSYTFGSGTRLTVV.

The V call is TRBV5-1, the J call TRBJ2-3; TRBD1 might be the D (5 bases). With 0 bases removed from V and 4 bases from J, the gap between germline ends came to 12 bases. Germline loops: CDR1 SGHRS, CDR2 YFSETQ. CDR3 length equals 15 residues. CDR3 sequence (DNA): TGCGCCAGCAGCTTGGCAGGGCAGGGCGCAGATACGCAGTATTTT. Amino acids: CASSLAGQGADTQYF.

A remark on this clone: Different DNA sequences within this sample yield the same CDR3. The chain joins TRBV7-9 to TRBJ2-7, with 10 bases fitting TRBD2. The trim removed 5 bases at V and 0 bases at J, leaving 4 bases unmatched. Germline CDR1 reads SEHNR; CDR2 reads FQNEAQ (reference sequence). CDR3 length equals 15 residues. Here the CDR3 reads CASSPSGGGSYEQYF. CDR3 nucleotides: TGTGCCAGCAGCCCCAGCGGGGGGGGCTCCTACGAGCAGTACTTC.

This clone was detected only a few times. The same CDR3 arises from other DNA sequences in this sample as well. The CDR3 protein is CSARRAEGYTF. The CDR3 DNA reads TGCAGTGCTAGAAGAGCGGAGGGCTACACCTTC. This chain links TRBV20-1 with TRBJ1-2; D not certain. From germline, CDR1 is DFQATT and CDR2 SNEGSKA (reference sequence). The CDR3 extends over 11 amino acids. V was cut by 2 bases and J by 8 bases, with 9 bases left in between.

The V call is TRBV5-1, the J call TRBJ1-1, with D perhaps TRBD1 (5 bases). This CDR3 spans 14 amino acids. Germline V gene lookup returns CDR1 SGHRS and CDR2 YFSETQ. Trimming pared 2 bases from V and 0 bases from J, leaving 8 bases between. In nucleotides, the CDR3 is TGCGCCAGCAGCTTCCGACAGATGAACACTGAAGCTTTCTTT. Its protein is CASSFRQMNTEAFF.

The chain uses TRBV9 and TRBJ2-3, with 10 bases lining up with TRBD2. Germline-derived CDR1 and CDR2 are SGDLS and YYNGEE. V shed 1 base, J shed 1 base, and the junction held 9 bases outside the gene matches. The CDR3 runs 18 residues. The CDR3 region is CASSVSGGAGLGTDTQYF. The CDR3 region has the DNA TGTGCCAGCAGCGTAAGCGGGGGGGCGGGTTTGGGCACAGATACGCAGTATTTT.

This clone showed up just a few times. This chain joins TRBV19 and TRBJ2-5, with 8 bases aligning to TRBD1. Per the germline V gene, CDR1 is LNHDA and CDR2 is SQIVND (reference sequence). The CDR3 spans 14 residues. The junction had 5 bases not matched to a gene; V was cut back by 6 bases and J by 2 bases. The CDR3 coding sequence is TGTGCCAGTAGCGCCGGGACAGGTCAAGAGACCCAGTACTTC. Amino acid sequence: CASSAGTGQETQYF.

A few counts support this clone. V usage is TRBV11-2 and J usage is TRBJ2-5; 11 bases are a match to TRBD2. The CDR3 has 16 amino acids. Germline loops: CDR1 SGHAT, CDR2 FQNNGV. With 1 base clipped from V and 5 bases from J, the junction kept 6 bases outside the gene matches. The CDR3 sequence: CASSLGLAGGSETQYF. The CDR3 bases are TGTGCCAGCAGCTTAGGGTTAGCGGGGGGGTCGGAGACCCAGTACTTC. The full variable domain, completed using reference TRBV11-2 and TRBJ2-5, is EAGVAQSPRYKIIEKRQSVAFWCNPISGHATLYWYQQILGQGPKLLIQFQNNGVVDDSQLPKDRFSAERLKGVDSTLKIQPAKLEDSAVYLCASSLGLAGGSETQYFGPGTRLLVL.

The chain has TRBV18 and TRBJ2-7; 8 nucleotides match TRBD1. The junction had 5 bases not matched to a gene; V was cut back by 3 bases and J by 4 bases. This CDR3 comprises 14 residues. Germline loops: CDR1 KGHSH, CDR2 LQKENI. DNA for the CDR3: TGTGCCAGCTCACCGGGACAGGCCGGGTACGAGCAGTACTTC. It encodes CASSPGQAGYEQYF.

The rearrangement joins TRBV9 to TRBJ2-5; tentative D call: TRBD1 (5 bases). This CDR3 is built from 13 residues. Germline CDR1 SGDLS, CDR2 YYNGEE. The V end lost 4 bases, the J end lost 5 bases, and 12 bases lay between the germline ends. The CDR3 DNA sequence: TGTGCCAGCAGCCGACAGCTGGGGGAGACCCAGTACTTC. Protein sequence: CASSRQLGETQYF.